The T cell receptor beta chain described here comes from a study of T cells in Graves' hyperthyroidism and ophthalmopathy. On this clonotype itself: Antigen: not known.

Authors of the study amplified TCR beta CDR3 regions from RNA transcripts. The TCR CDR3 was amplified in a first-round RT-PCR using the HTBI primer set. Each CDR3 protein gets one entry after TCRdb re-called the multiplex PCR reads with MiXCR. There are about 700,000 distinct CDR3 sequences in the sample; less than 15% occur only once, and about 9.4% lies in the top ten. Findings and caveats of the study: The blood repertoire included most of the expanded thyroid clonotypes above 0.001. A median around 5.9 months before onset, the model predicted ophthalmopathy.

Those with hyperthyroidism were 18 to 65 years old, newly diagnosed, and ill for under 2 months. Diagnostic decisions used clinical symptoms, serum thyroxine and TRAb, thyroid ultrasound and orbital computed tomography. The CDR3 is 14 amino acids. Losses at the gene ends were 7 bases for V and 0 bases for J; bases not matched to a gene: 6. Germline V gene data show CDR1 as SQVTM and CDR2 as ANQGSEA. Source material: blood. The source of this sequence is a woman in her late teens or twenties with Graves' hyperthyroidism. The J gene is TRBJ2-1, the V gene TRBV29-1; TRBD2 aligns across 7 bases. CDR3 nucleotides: TGCAGCGGTGGAGCGGGATTCTCCTACAATGAGCAGTTCTTC. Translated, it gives CSGGAGFSYNEQFF.